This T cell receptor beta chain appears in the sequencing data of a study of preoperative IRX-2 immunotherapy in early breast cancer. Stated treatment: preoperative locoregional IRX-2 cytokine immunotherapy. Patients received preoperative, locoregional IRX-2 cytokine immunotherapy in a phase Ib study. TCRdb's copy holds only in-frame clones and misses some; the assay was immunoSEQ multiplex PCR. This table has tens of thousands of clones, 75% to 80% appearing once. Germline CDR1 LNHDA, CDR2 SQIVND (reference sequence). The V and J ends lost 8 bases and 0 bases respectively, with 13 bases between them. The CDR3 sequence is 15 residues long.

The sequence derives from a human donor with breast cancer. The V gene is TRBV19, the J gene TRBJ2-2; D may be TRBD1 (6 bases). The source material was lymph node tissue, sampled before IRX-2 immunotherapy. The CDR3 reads CASHTTGTNTGELFF. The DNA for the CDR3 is TGTGCCAGTCACACTACAGGGACGAACACCGGGGAGCTGTTTTTT.